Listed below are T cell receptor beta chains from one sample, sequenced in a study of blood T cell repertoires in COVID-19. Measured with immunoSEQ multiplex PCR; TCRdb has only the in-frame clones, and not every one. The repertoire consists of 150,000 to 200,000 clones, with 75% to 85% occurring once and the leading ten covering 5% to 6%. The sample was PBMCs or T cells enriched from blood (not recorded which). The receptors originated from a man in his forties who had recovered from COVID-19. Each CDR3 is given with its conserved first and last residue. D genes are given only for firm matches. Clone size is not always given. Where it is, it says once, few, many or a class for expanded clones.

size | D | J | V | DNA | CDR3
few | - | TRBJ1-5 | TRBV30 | TGTGCCTGGGGGGAGGGGGTGGGCAATCAGCCCCAGCATTTT | CAWGEGVGNQPQHF
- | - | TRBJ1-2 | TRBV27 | TGTGCCAGCAGTCCCTCAGTAACTAACTATGGCTACACCTTC | CASSPSVTNYGYTF
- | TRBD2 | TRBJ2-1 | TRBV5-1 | TGCGCCAGCAGCTTTCAAGCGGGGGGAAACAATGAGCAGTTCTTC | CASSFQAGGNNEQFF
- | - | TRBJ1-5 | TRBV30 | TGTGCCTGGAGTGTAAAGAGGGATTTACAGGGCAACAGCAATCAGCCCCAGCATTTT | CAWSVKRDLQGNSNQPQHF
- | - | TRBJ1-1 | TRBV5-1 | TGCGCCAGCAGCCTCGACCTAGGCACTGAAGCTTTCTTT | CASSLDLGTEAFF
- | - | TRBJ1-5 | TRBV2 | TGTGCCAGCAGTGATAGACTTAGCAATCAGCCCCAGCATTTT | CASSDRLSNQPQHF
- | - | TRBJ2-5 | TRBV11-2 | TGTGCCAGCAGCTTAGCCGGGATAGAAGAAGAGACCCAGTACTTC | CASSLAGIEEETQYF
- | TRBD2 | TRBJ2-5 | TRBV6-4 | TGTGCCAGCAGTGAAACGAGCGGGGGGTACCTGGAGACCCAGTACTTC | CASSETSGGYLETQYF
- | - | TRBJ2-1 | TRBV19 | TGTGCCAGTAGTACGTGGATTGGGACATCCTACAATGAGCAGTTCTTC | CASSTWIGTSYNEQFF
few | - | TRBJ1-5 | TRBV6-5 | TGTGCCAGCAGTTTGTCGGTCCGCAATCAGCCCCAGCATTTT | CASSLSVRNQPQHF
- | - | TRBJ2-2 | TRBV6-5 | TGTGCCAGCAGCCGCGGGGACACCGGGGAGCTGTTTTTT | CASSRGDTGELFF
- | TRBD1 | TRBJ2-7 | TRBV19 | TGTGCCAGTAGTATAGTGGCGGGACAGGGGGCCTACGAGCAGTACTTC | CASSIVAGQGAYEQYF
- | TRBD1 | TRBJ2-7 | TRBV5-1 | TGCGCCAGCAGCCGGGACAGGGGGGCCTACGAGCAGTACTTC | CASSRDRGAYEQYF
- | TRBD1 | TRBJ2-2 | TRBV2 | TGTGCCAGCAAGTGGGACAGGGGCACCCACGGGGAGCTGTTTTTT | CASKWDRGTHGELFF
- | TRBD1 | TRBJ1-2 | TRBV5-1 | TGCGCCAGCAGCATCGTCCCCGCTCCTCGGGACAGGATTAACTATGGCTACACCTTC | CASSIVPAPRDRINYGYTF
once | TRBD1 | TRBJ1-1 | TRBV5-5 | TGTGCCAGCAGCCTCGACAGGGGGACGGCCTCGAACACTGAAGCTTTCTTT | CASSLDRGTASNTEAFF
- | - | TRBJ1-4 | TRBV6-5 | TGTGCCAGCAGCGCCGGATCGGGTGGCGAAAAACTGTTTTTT | CASSAGSGGEKLFF
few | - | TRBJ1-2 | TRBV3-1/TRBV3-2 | TGTGCCAGCAGCCATCTCAACTATGGCTACACCTTC | CASSHLNYGYTF
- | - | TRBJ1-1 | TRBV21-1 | TGTGCCAGCAGCAATAACCGGCAGTGGAGGCTAGGCACTGAAGCTTTCTTT | CASSNNRQWRLGTEAFF
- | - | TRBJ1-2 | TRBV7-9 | TGTGCCAGCAGCTTAGGTACAGCTAACTATGGCTACACCTTC | CASSLGTANYGYTF
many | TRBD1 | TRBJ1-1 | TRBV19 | TGTGCCAGTGGACAGGGCTGGGCTGAAGCTTTCTTT | CASGQGWAEAFF
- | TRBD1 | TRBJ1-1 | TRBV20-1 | TGCAGTGCTAGTACTCCCGCGCTAATTTTGACAGGGGACACTGAAGCTTTCTTT | CSASTPALILTGDTEAFF
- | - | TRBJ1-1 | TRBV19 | TGTGCCAGTAGTATCCAGACAAACACTGAAGCTTTCTTT | CASSIQTNTEAFF
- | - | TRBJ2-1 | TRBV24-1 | TGTGCCACCAGTGGAGCAGGGTTAAGGAATGAGCAGTTCTTC | CATSGAGLRNEQFF
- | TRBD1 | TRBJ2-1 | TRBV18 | TGTGCCAGCTCACCCGGGACAGGATACAATGAGCAGTTCTTC | CASSPGTGYNEQFF
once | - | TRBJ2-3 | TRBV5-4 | TGTGCCAGCAGCGGGAGTGGGCGCACAGATACGCAGTATTTT | CASSGSGRTDTQYF
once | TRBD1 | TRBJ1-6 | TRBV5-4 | TGTGCCAACAGCGTCGCACGGACAGGGCATAATTCACCCCTCCACTTT | CANSVARTGHNSPLHF
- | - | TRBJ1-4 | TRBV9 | TGTGCCAGCAGCGTAGCTCTGGGGGGGGGAGAAAAACTGTTTTTT | CASSVALGGGEKLFF